Reported below is one T cell receptor beta chain. The antigen is not known. Germline V lookup: CDR1 LNHDA, CDR2 SQIVND (reference sequence). Trimming cost V 7 bases and J 9 bases, with 16 bases left between them. The CDR3 is 13 amino acids. The entry originates in a study of STAT3 mutations in large granular lymphocyte leukemia. Study as a whole: Roughly half the longitudinally sequenced T-LGLL patients had canonical STAT3 mutations. Study-level findings and limits: At least one immunodominant TCR beta clonotype appeared in every T-cell large granular lymphocyte leukemia patient. Some patients had dominant TCR clones larger than their STAT3 mutant burden. In some patients, a small highly pathogenic clone possibly went undetected.

This table comes from immunoSEQ multiplex PCR, and its TCRdb copy is limited to in-frame clones, with some not included. The data contain some 30,000 clones, approximately 84% of them singletons. The TCR originated in a man in his 60s with T-cell large granular lymphocyte leukemia. Some clones in this sample may be carry-over from other donors' samples. The chain links TRBV19 to TRBJ2-1; either TRBD1 or TRBD2 may fit D (5 bases each). Sample: peripheral blood mononuclear cells. Written as DNA, the CDR3 is TGTGCCAGTACAGTACGAGGGGCGCGTGAGCAGTTCTTC. Its protein product is CASTVRGAREQFF. The variable domain in full, completed from reference TRBV19 and TRBJ2-1, reads DGGITQSPKYLFRKEGQNVTLSCEQNLNHDAMYWYRQDPGQGLRLIYYSQIVNDFQKGDIAEGYSVSREKKESFPLTVTSAQKNPTAFYLCASTVRGAREQFFGPGTRLTVL.